Sequencing of this T cell receptor beta chain was carried out in a study of blood T cell repertoires in COVID-19. Study-level background: T cells, B-cell-depleted T cells, or PBMCs provided the cDNA or gDNA that served as material.

Produced via immunoSEQ multiplex PCR; TCRdb's table is partial and in-frame only. This table has fewer than 350,000 clones, around 81% appearing once. CDR1 is SGHTA, CDR2 FQGNSA, per germline. The CDR3 loop spans 16 amino acids. The V gene lost 5 bases and the J gene lost 2 bases, with 19 bases spanning the gap. This clonotype was obtained from a woman aged 55-75 years with active or convalescent COVID-19. V usage is TRBV7-2 and J usage is TRBJ2-7, with a possible D match to TRBD2 (5 bases). The source material was peripheral blood. The CDR3 is CASSRRSGLFTYEQYF. CDR3 DNA: TGTGCCAGCAGCCGTAGGTCCGGACTTTTTACCTACGAGCAGTACTTC.